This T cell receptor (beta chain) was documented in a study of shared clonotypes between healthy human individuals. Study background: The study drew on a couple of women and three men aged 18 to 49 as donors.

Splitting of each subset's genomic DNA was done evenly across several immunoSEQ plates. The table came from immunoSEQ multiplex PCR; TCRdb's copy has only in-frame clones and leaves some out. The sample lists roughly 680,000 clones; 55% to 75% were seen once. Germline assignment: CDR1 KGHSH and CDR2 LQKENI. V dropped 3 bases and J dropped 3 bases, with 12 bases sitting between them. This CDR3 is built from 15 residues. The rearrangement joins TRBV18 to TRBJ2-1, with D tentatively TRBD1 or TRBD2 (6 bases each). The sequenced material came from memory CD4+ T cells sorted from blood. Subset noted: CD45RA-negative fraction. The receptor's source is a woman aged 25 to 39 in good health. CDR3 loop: CASSPGGHHYNEQFF. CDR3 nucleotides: TGTGCCAGCTCACCCGGGGGACACCACTACAATGAGCAGTTCTTC.